The 23 T cell receptor beta chains below come from one sample, sequenced in a study of T cells in Graves' hyperthyroidism and ophthalmopathy. Authors of the study amplified TCR beta CDR3 regions from RNA transcripts. First-round RT-PCR targeting the TCR CDR3 was performed with the HTBI primer set. Via MiXCR, TCRdb re-called the multiplex PCR reads, giving one row per CDR3 protein. Of roughly 740,000 distinct CDR3 sequences listed, about a sixth are singletons. The sample taken for sequencing was blood. The receptors come from a man younger than 35 with Graves' hyperthyroidism.

Ten or more counts support this clonotype. The chain has TRBV6-1 and TRBJ1-1; no firm D call. This CDR3 contains 15 residues. Germline CDR1 and CDR2: MNHNS and SASEGT. V was cut by 6 bases and J by 0 bases, with 14 bases left in between. Here the CDR3 reads CASRDSDRMNTEAFF. CDR3 sequence (DNA): TGTGCCAGCAGAGACTCCGACCGGATGAACACTGAAGCTTTCTTT.

This CDR3 reads CASSSGPETQYF. CDR3 nucleotides: TGTGCCAGCAGCTCGGGACCAGAGACCCAGTACTTC. This rearrangement joins TRBV5-4 to TRBJ2-5; D may correspond to TRBD1 or TRBD2 (5 bases each). The CDR3 totals 12 residues. CDR1 and CDR2 (germline): SGHNT, YYREEE (reference sequence). The germline V and J ends were trimmed by 3 bases and 4 bases, with 7 bases remaining between them.

This clonotype has just a few counts. This clone may be a read error of a much larger clone one base away. The chain recombines TRBV7-9 with TRBJ2-1; tentative D call: TRBD1 (6 bases). CDR3 size: 12 residues. Germline V CDR1 and CDR2: SEHNR, FQNEAQ (reference sequence). The CDR3 loop reads CVSSTAQGEQFF. CDR3 nucleotide sequence: TGTGTCAGCAGCACGGCCCAGGGGGAGCAGTTCTTC.

This clonotype was detected many times. The chain links TRBV20-1 to TRBJ2-1; 11 bases line up with TRBD2. The V gene's germline CDR1 is DFQATT and CDR2 SNEGSKA (reference sequence). There are 18 residues in the CDR3. Trimming cost V 6 bases and J 5 bases; bases outside gene matches: 18. CDR3 sequence reads: CSATGTSGRRVRNNEQFF. The CDR3 nucleotides read TGCAGTGCCACCGGGACTAGCGGAAGAAGGGTACGGAACAATGAGCAGTTCTTC.

This clonotype has a handful of counts. The V call is TRBV20-1, the J call TRBJ2-5, with D uncertain. The germline V gene has CDR1 DFQATT and CDR2 SNEGSKA (reference sequence). Trimming removed 3 bases from V and 2 bases from J, with 13 bases in between. The CDR3 covers 14 residues. DNA for the CDR3: TGCAGTGCTAGTGAGGTTCTTGAACAAGAGACCCAGTACTTC. This sequence encodes CSASEVLEQETQYF.

This clonotype was observed at least ten times. V gene TRBV7-2 combines with J gene TRBJ2-7; 11 nucleotides match TRBD2. Trimming took 5 bases from V and 6 from J; bases not matched to a gene: 6. Germline CDR1 and CDR2: SGHTA and FQGNSA. The CDR3 length is 14 residues. As DNA, the CDR3 is TGTGCCAGCAGCACCACTAGCGGGAGCACCGAGCAGTACTTC. Residues: CASSTTSGSTEQYF.

This clonotype was detected only a few times. V is TRBV12-5 and J is TRBJ2-3, with D perhaps matching TRBD2 (6 bases). Trimming removed 6 bases at V and 4 bases at J, with 11 bases between. Germline CDR1 is LGHNT and CDR2 is FRNRAP. The CDR3 has 13 amino acids. The CDR3 loop is CASGRGGSDTQYF. The CDR3, as DNA: TGTGCTAGTGGGCGGGGAGGTTCAGATACGCAGTATTTT. Looking up the rest from reference TRBV12-5 and TRBJ2-3 gives the full variable domain: DARVTQTPRHKVTEMGQEVTMRCQPILGHNTVFWYRQTMMQGLELLAYFRNRAPLDDSGMPKDRFSAEMPDATLATLKIQPSEPRDSAVYFCASGRGGSDTQYFGPGTRLTVL.

There are many counts of this clonotype. This CDR3 is CASSLPLGINRKQFF. For the CDR3, the DNA is TGTGCCAGCAGCCTTCCACTAGGCATAAATAGGAAGCAGTTCTTC. The rearrangement uses TRBV5-6 and TRBJ2-1; weak D call: TRBD2 (5 bases). The CDR3 has 15 residues. V lost 4 bases and J 11 bases, leaving 22 bases between the germline ends. The germline gives CDR1 SGHDT, CDR2 YYEEEE.

The CDR3 nucleotides read TGTGCCAGCTCACAGGCCCGGGCGGACACTGAAGCTTTCTTT. Its protein product is CASSQARADTEAFF. This chain joins TRBV18 and TRBJ1-1; D is uncertain. Germline CDR1 KGHSH, CDR2 LQKENI. This CDR3 region has 14 residues. V gave up 4 bases and J gave up 3 bases, with 12 bases separating them.

The CDR3 reads CASSLELFREQFF. The CDR3 coding sequence is TGTGCCAGCAGCTTAGAGCTGTTTAGGGAGCAGTTCTTC. The chain links TRBV7-9 to TRBJ2-1; D ambiguous. CDR1 is SEHNR, CDR2 FQNEAQ, per germline (reference sequence). Trimming removed 1 base from V and 10 bases from J, with 11 bases in between. The CDR3 consists of 13 residues.

This clonotype was picked up many times. The J gene is TRBJ1-1, the V gene TRBV30; D not resolved. Trimming cost V 4 bases and J 0 bases, with 12 bases left between them. CDR3 size: 14 residues. Germline assignment: CDR1 GTSNPN and CDR2 SVGIG (reference sequence). CDR3 nucleotides: TGTGCCTGGAAAGGGAGGGTCCTGAACACTGAAGCTTTCTTT. Translated, it gives CAWKGRVLNTEAFF. Looking up the rest from reference TRBV30 and TRBJ1-1 gives the full variable domain: SQTIHQWPATLVQPVGSPLSLECTVEGTSNPNLYWYRQAAGRGLQLLFYSVGIGQISSEVPQNLSASRPQDRQFILSSKKLLLSDSGFYLCAWKGRVLNTEAFFGQGTRLTVV.

The chain links TRBV7-9 to TRBJ2-6; perhaps D is TRBD1 or TRBD2 (5 bases each). Per germline, CDR1 SEHNR and CDR2 FQNEAQ (reference sequence). The CDR3 sequence is 14 residues long. V was cut by 8 bases and J by 0 bases, with 8 bases left in between. This CDR3 reads CASHGASGANVLTF. CDR3 in DNA: TGTGCCAGCCACGGGGCCTCTGGGGCCAACGTCCTGACTTTC. Using reference TRBV7-9 and TRBJ2-6 for the parts outside the CDR3, the full variable domain is DTGVSQNPRHKITKRGQNVTFRCDPISEHNRLYWYRQTLGQGPEFLTYFQNEAQLEKSRLLSDRFSAERPKGSFSTLEIQRTEQGDSAMYLCASHGASGANVLTFGAGSRLTVL.

This clonotype has just a few counts. V gene TRBV12-3 or TRBV12-4 combines with J gene TRBJ2-5; 12 bases fit TRBD2. V dropped 5 bases and J dropped 2; count of bases not matched to a gene: 6. CDR3 size: 16 residues. In DNA form, the CDR3 reads TGTGCCAGCAGTCCCGGACTAGCGGGACAACAAGAGACCCAGTACTTC. Its protein is CASSPGLAGQQETQYF.

V is TRBV25-1 and J is TRBJ2-7; no firm D call. V dropped 6 bases and J dropped 1 base, with 7 bases sitting between them. From germline, CDR1 is MGHDK and CDR2 SYGVNS. The CDR3 consists of 12 residues. CDR3 DNA: TGTGCCAGCAGGATGGATTCCTACGAGCAGTACTTC. Its translation is CASRMDSYEQYF.

This clonotype was seen a few times. The chain has TRBV6-1 and TRBJ1-5; D may be TRBD1 (5 bases). V lost 4 bases and J lost 6, with 13 bases in between. This CDR3 has 14 residues. Germline CDR1 reads MNHNS; CDR2 reads SASEGT. The CDR3 spells CASSARGGGQPQHF. Here the CDR3 DNA reads TGTGCCAGCAGTGCCCGGGGGGGGGGTCAGCCCCAGCATTTT.

Ten or more counts support this clonotype. The chain uses TRBV30 and TRBJ2-1; D uncertain. Germline CDR1 and CDR2: GTSNPN and SVGIG (reference sequence). V was cut by 4 bases and J by 8 bases, with 12 bases left in between. This CDR3 comprises 12 residues. This CDR3 is CAWKTGYYEQFF. DNA of the CDR3: TGTGCCTGGAAAACCGGGTACTATGAGCAGTTCTTC.

This clonotype came up a few times. The chain combines TRBV24-1 with TRBJ2-5; 9 positions agree with TRBD1. Germline loops: CDR1 KGHDR, CDR2 SFDVKD. The ends lost 4 bases at V and 6 bases at J; junction bases unmatched: 5. CDR3 length: 14 residues. The CDR3 DNA is TGTGCCACCAGTGAACCGGGACAGGGACAGACCCAGTACTTC. Its protein product is CATSEPGQGQTQYF.

At least ten counts were recorded for this clonotype. The CDR3 spells CASSSRRTRANTGELFF. CDR3 nucleotide sequence: TGTGCCAGCAGCTCACGCAGGACTCGTGCGAACACCGGGGAGCTGTTTTTT. V usage is TRBV5-6 and J usage is TRBJ2-2; D is perhaps TRBD2 (5 bases). V lost 3 bases and J lost 0, with 15 bases in between. The germline V gene has CDR1 SGHDT and CDR2 YYEEEE. CDR3 size: 17 residues.

CDR3 nucleotides: TGTGCCAGTAGTATCTACGGAAATGAGCAGTTCTTC. Translation: CASSIYGNEQFF. The V and J genes are TRBV19 and TRBJ2-1, with D hard to call. Germline CDR1 LNHDA, CDR2 SQIVND (reference sequence). This CDR3 is 12 amino acids long. The V end was cut by 3 bases, the J end by 7 bases, with 7 bases between.

This sequence joins TRBV15 and TRBJ2-2, with TRBD2 identical over 15 bases. After removal of 5 bases from V and 5 bases from J, the junction contained 3 bases not matched to a gene. The CDR3 length is 16 residues. The germline V gene encodes CDR1 LNHNV and CDR2 YYDKDF (reference sequence). The CDR3: CATSGLAGGRTGELFF. The CDR3, as DNA: TGTGCCACCAGCGGACTAGCGGGAGGGCGTACCGGGGAGCTGTTTTTT.

This clonotype was seen many times. The chain links TRBV19 to TRBJ2-3; D perhaps matches TRBD1 (5 bases). Germline V gives CDR1 LNHDA, CDR2 SQIVND (reference sequence). The CDR3 runs 14 residues. The V end lost 8 bases, the J end lost 1 base, and 13 bases lay between the germline ends. The CDR3 region has the DNA TGTGCCAGTCGTGCAGGGTGGGGCACAGATACGCAGTATTTT. Protein: CASRAGWGTDTQYF.

This clonotype was found a few times. J is TRBJ1-1 and V is TRBV19; TRBD1 agrees at 7 bases. J was trimmed by 0 bases and V by 7 bases; bases with no gene match: 11. CDR1 is LNHDA and CDR2 is SQIVND in the germline V gene (reference sequence). There are 16 residues in the CDR3. CDR3 bases: TGTGCCAGTACTAGAAGGACGACAGGGTTGAACACTGAAGCTTTCTTT. Its translation: CASTRRTTGLNTEAFF.

The chain has TRBV20-1 and TRBJ1-2, with D maybe TRBD1 (6 bases). This CDR3 comprises 11 residues. Trimming removed 2 bases from V and 11 bases from J, with 12 bases in between. In germline, CDR1 is DFQATT, CDR2 SNEGSKA (reference sequence). CDR3 sequence (DNA): TGCAGTGCTAGACCCGAAAGGGGGTACACCTTC. Protein: CSARPERGYTF.